This T cell receptor (beta chain) came from a study of T cells in localized non-small cell lung cancer. For this clone: Antigen unknown.

TCRdb keeps only in-frame clones here, not all; method: immunoSEQ multiplex PCR. The repertoire holds some 25,000 clones, with 80% to 95% as singletons. Study findings and constraints: Compared with tumor, uninvolved adjacent lung displayed greater T cell clonality, ranking highest overall. As only one tumor region underwent sequencing, heterogeneity remains possible. A median around 57 of the top 100 tumor clones appeared in adjacent lung.

There are 16 residues in the CDR3. The starting material was peripheral blood, obtained before any cancer treatment. This sequence was found in a woman aged 35-75 years with stage I lung adenocarcinoma. This rearrangement joins TRBV21-1 to TRBJ1-3. TRBV21-1 is a pseudogene segment. DNA of the CDR3: TGTGCCAGCAGCAAAGCGCCGGGGGCAATAAGGAACACCATATATTTT. Translating it yields CASSKAPGAIRNTIYF.